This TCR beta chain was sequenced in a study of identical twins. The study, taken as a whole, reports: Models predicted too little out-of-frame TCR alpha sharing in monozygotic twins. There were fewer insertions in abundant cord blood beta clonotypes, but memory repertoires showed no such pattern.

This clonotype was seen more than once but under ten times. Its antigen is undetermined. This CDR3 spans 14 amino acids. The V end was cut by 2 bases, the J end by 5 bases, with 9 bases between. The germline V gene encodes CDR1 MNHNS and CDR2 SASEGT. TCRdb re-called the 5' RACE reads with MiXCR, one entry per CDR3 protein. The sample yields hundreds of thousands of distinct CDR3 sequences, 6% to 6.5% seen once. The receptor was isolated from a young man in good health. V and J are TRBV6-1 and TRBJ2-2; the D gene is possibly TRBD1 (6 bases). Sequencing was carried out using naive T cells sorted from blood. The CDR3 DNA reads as TGTGCCAGCAGTGAATACAGGGAAACCGGGGAGCTGTTTTTT. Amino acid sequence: CASSEYRETGELFF.